This T cell receptor (beta chain) was sequenced during a study of somatic mutations in cytotoxic T cells in rheumatoid arthritis. The wider study: Nearly 100% purity was obtained when some V beta antibody-stained T-cell populations were flow-sorted; these included V beta1+ cells sequenced for TCRB.

Sequencing used immunoSEQ multiplex PCR; TCRdb keeps in-frame clones, though not all of them. This sample yields more than 20,000 clones, of which roughly 80% are seen a single time; over 5% belongs to the top ten. The germline V gene has CDR1 SGHTA and CDR2 FQGNSA. This CDR3 contains 14 residues. Trimming stripped 1 base from V and 8 bases from J, with 14 bases between. Magnetic beads with positive selection isolated CD4+ and CD8+ fractions, whose purity was verified by flow cytometry. Turning to this clone: Its antigen is not known.

Overall study findings and caveats: TRBV07 appeared slightly underrepresented in the rheumatoid arthritis patients. That finding was not adjusted to account for multiple comparisons. No significant CD8+ T-cell clonality difference was found between rheumatoid arthritis patients and age-matched controls.

This chain joins TRBV7-2 and TRBJ1-2; D gene unclear. Sequences were obtained from CD8+ T cells sorted from blood. The receptor was derived from a man aged 45-60 years in good health. CDR3 in amino acids: CASSLEFVGWGYTF. CDR3 nucleotide sequence: TGTGCCAGCAGCTTAGAGTTCGTGGGGTGGGGCTACACCTTC.